Presented here are 29 T cell receptor beta chains from one specimen sequenced in a study of T cell repertoires in cytomegalovirus infection. MiXCR, run by TCRdb on the reads, gives a single entry per CDR3 protein. The repertoire holds tens of thousands of distinct CDR3 sequences, with about 23% as singletons. Antigens for these TCRs are unknown. The sample was PBMCs, sequenced either directly or after in vitro stimulation (not recorded which). These receptors were taken from a human donor in good health (CMV status not recorded). Some clones in this sample may be carry-over from other donors' samples.

The rearrangement joins TRBV10-2 to TRBJ1-2; D call uncertain. Looked up from germline, CDR1 is WSHSY and CDR2 is SAAADI. CDR3 length: 13 amino acids. The ends were cut back, 8 bases at V and 4 bases at J, with 14 bases in the middle. The CDR3 region has the DNA TGCGCCAGCCTCTCAGAGGGCGGCTATGGCTACACCTTC. It specifies CASLSEGGYGYTF.

This clonotype occurred a few times. This chain links TRBV25-1 with TRBJ1-4; no definite D call. This CDR3 is built from 11 residues. CDR1 is MGHDK and CDR2 is SYGVNS in the germline V gene. Trimming cost V 0 bases and J 7 bases, with 0 bases left between them. CDR3 loop: CASSEYEKLFF. CDR3 DNA: TGTGCCAGCAGTGAATATGAAAAACTGTTTTTT.

This clonotype was detected a few times. The rearrangement links TRBV18 to TRBJ2-1, with 10 nucleotides matching TRBD2. With 8 bases clipped from V and 7 bases from J, the junction kept 14 bases outside the gene matches. The CDR3 covers 16 residues. Germline CDR1 reads KGHSH; CDR2 reads LQKENI. The CDR3 nucleotides are TGTGCCAGCCCAAAGGATGCAGCGGGAGGGTATAATGAGCAGTTCTTC. It translates to CASPKDAAGGYNEQFF.

The V and J genes are TRBV6-5 and TRBJ2-4; perhaps D is TRBD1 or TRBD2 (6 bases each). The germline gives CDR1 MNHEY, CDR2 SVGAGI. The CDR3 loop spans 18 amino acids. The V end lost 3 bases, the J end lost 5 bases, and 23 bases lay between the germline ends. The DNA of the CDR3 is TGTGCCAGCAGTTATTCCTGGTCGGGGGTGGGGGGCCAAAACATTCAGTACTTC. Translated: CASSYSWSGVGGQNIQYF.

Many counts were recorded for this clonotype. The chain joins TRBV6-5 to TRBJ1-3; no firm D call. The V gene lost 0 bases and the J gene lost 0 bases, with 6 bases spanning the gap. The germline gives CDR1 MNHEY, CDR2 SVGAGI. The CDR3 consists of 15 residues. CDR3 DNA: TGTGCCAGCAGTTACTCGGCGGGCTCTGGAAACACCATATATTTT. This gives the protein CASSYSAGSGNTIYF.

The chain couples TRBV14 to TRBJ2-5; D gene ambiguous. CDR1 and CDR2 from the germline V gene are SGHDN and FVKESK. The ends were cut back, 0 bases at V and 1 base at J, with 12 bases in the middle. The CDR3 runs to 16 residues. The CDR3 here is CASSQEVGGSQETQYF. In nucleotides, the CDR3 is TGTGCCAGCAGCCAAGAAGTGGGCGGCAGCCAAGAGACCCAGTACTTC.

This clonotype was counted at least ten times. The rearrangement uses TRBV7-2 and TRBJ2-4; 9 bases agree with TRBD1. CDR1 is SGHTA and CDR2 is FQGNSA in the germline V gene. The CDR3 extends over 16 amino acids. With V trimmed by 5 bases and J by 0 bases, 5 bases remained unmatched. This CDR3 reads CASSATGGIAKNIQYF. Here the CDR3 DNA reads TGTGCCAGCAGCGCCACAGGGGGCATAGCCAAAAACATTCAGTACTTC.

Only a few counts were recorded for this clonotype. The chain combines TRBV7-9 with TRBJ2-7; a possible D gene is TRBD2 (6 bases). CDR1 is SEHNR and CDR2 is FQNEAQ in the germline V gene (reference sequence). This CDR3 spans 13 amino acids. V dropped 5 bases and J dropped 9 bases, with 17 bases sitting between them. The CDR3 here is CASSPKGLRGQYV. CDR3 in DNA: TGTGCCAGCAGCCCGAAGGGACTGCGCGGGCAGTACGTC.

In this sample, this clonotype turned up a few times. The chain couples TRBV5-1 to TRBJ2-2; TRBD2 agrees at 13 bases. V lost 4 bases and J lost 6; bases outside the gene matches: 9. Germline-derived CDR1 and CDR2 are SGHRS and YFSETQ. The CDR3 contains 17 residues. CDR3 bases: TGCGCCAGCAGCCCGACACTAGCGGGAGGGCACTCCGGGGAGCTGTTTTTT. Translation gives CASSPTLAGGHSGELFF.

This clonotype appeared a few times. The V gene is TRBV30, the J gene TRBJ1-1; D remains unclear. The V and J ends lost 0 bases and 4 bases respectively, with 6 bases between them. The length of the CDR3 is 12 residues. Germline V gene lookup returns CDR1 GTSNPN and CDR2 SVGIG (reference sequence). The CDR3: CAWSVRGTEAFF. CDR3 nucleotide sequence: TGTGCCTGGAGTGTACGTGGCACTGAAGCTTTCTTT. Filled out from reference TRBV30 and TRBJ1-1, the complete variable domain reads SQTIHQWPATLVQPVGSPLSLECTVEGTSNPNLYWYRQAAGRGLQLLFYSVGIGQISSEVPQNLSASRPQDRQFILSSKKLLLSDSGFYLCAWSVRGTEAFFGQGTRLTVV.

The chain has TRBV27 and TRBJ2-3; weak D call: TRBD2 (5 bases). The CDR3 is 15 residues long. Looked up from germline, CDR1 is MNHEY and CDR2 is SMNVEV (reference sequence). Trimming cost V 4 bases and J 4 bases, with 15 bases left between them. CDR3 protein: CASSWESTRPDTQYF. CDR3 sequence (DNA): TGTGCCAGCAGTTGGGAGTCAACACGGCCAGATACGCAGTATTTT.

This clonotype was recorded many times. The rearrangement joins TRBV7-8 to TRBJ2-3; D is unresolved. With 2 bases removed from V and 2 bases from J, the gap between germline ends came to 8 bases. Per the germline V gene, CDR1 is SGHVS and CDR2 is FQNEAQ. CDR3 size: 14 residues. The CDR3 sequence: CASSLLLFTDTQYF. CDR3 DNA sequence: TGTGCCAGCAGCTTATTATTATTCACAGATACGCAGTATTTT.

CDR3 residues: CASSLSPTGRGQETQYF. The CDR3, as DNA: TGTGCCAGCAGTTTATCCCCGACGGGAAGGGGGCAAGAGACCCAGTACTTC. The V and J genes are TRBV28 and TRBJ2-5, with D maybe TRBD1 (6 bases). V lost 1 base to trimming and J lost 2 bases, with 17 bases between them. Germline V CDR1 and CDR2: MDHEN, SYDVKM. The CDR3 extends over 17 amino acids.

The V call is TRBV11-2, the J call TRBJ2-7; tentative D call: TRBD2 (5 bases). V was trimmed by 0 bases and J by 3 bases, leaving 12 bases between them. This CDR3 spans 15 amino acids. Germline CDR1 and CDR2: SGHAT and FQNNGV. CDR3 in amino acids: CASSLEGGGDYEQYV. The DNA for the CDR3 is TGTGCCAGCAGCTTAGAAGGTGGAGGAGACTACGAGCAGTACGTC.

This clonotype was counted at least ten times. The J gene is TRBJ2-1, the V gene TRBV7-8; 11 nucleotides match TRBD2. CDR3 size: 13 residues. V gave up 5 bases and J gave up 10 bases; unmatched junction bases: 4. Germline CDR1 and CDR2: SGHVS and FQNEAQ. In nucleotides, the CDR3 is TGTGCCAGCAGCCCTAGCGGGAGGTGGGAGCAGTTCTTC. Its protein is CASSPSGRWEQFF.

This clonotype came up many times. V usage is TRBV7-2 and J usage is TRBJ2-6; D perhaps matches TRBD2 (5 bases). Germline V CDR1 and CDR2: SGHTA, FQGNSA. The CDR3 has 16 amino acids. The ends were cut back, 5 bases at V and 4 bases at J, with 15 bases in the middle. CDR3 residues: CASSDSPGSGANVLTF. The CDR3 nucleotides read TGTGCCAGCAGCGATAGTCCGGGGTCCGGGGCCAACGTCCTGACTTTC.

This clonotype was seen at least ten times. The chain joins TRBV7-2 to TRBJ2-5; D may be TRBD2 (7 bases). CDR3 length: 15 residues. V shed 7 bases and J shed 5 bases, with 20 bases lying between them. Germline V CDR1 and CDR2: SGHTA, FQGNSA. The DNA for the CDR3 is TGTGCCAGCAAAGGGGGAGGGACCGTCCCCGAGACCCAGTACTTC. Residues: CASKGGGTVPETQYF.

This clonotype was counted at least ten times. V gene TRBV7-9 combines with J gene TRBJ2-3; the match to TRBD2 covers 10 bases. Germline CDR1 and CDR2: SEHNR and FQNEAQ (reference sequence). The V and J ends lost 6 bases and 6 bases, in that order; junction bases with no gene match: 15. The CDR3 consists of 17 residues. The CDR3 DNA sequence: TGTGCCAGCAGTAGAACCCTCTTAGCGGGAGGAGGTGATACGCAGTATTTT. Translating gives CASSRTLLAGGGDTQYF.

The rearrangement joins TRBV6-5 to TRBJ1-2, with D hard to call. The V gene lost 0 bases and the J gene lost 2 bases, with 7 bases spanning the gap. Per germline, CDR1 MNHEY and CDR2 SVGAGI. The CDR3 length is 14 residues. The CDR3 DNA reads TGTGCCAGCAGTTACTCTCCCCCGAACTATGGCTACACCTTC. As protein: CASSYSPPNYGYTF.

As to this clonotype: Given a much more abundant clone one base away, this may be a read error. V is TRBV7-8 and J is TRBJ1-2, with D tentatively TRBD1 (5 bases). V lost 1 base to trimming and J lost 2 bases, with 17 bases between them. Germline V gives CDR1 SGHVS, CDR2 FQNEAQ. The CDR3 has 17 residues. The CDR3 DNA sequence: TGTGCCAGCAGCTTAGGATCTCGGGGACCGGGGAACTATGGCTACACCTTC. Translated: CASSLGSRGPGNYGYTF.

This clonotype was seen a few times. The V gene is TRBV11-2, the J gene TRBJ2-1; 7 bases map to TRBD2. The CDR3 loop spans 15 amino acids. Germline V gene lookup returns CDR1 SGHAT and CDR2 FQNNGV. The trim removed 5 bases at V and 6 bases at J, leaving 10 bases unmatched. CDR3 in amino acids: CASSLAGAHSNEQFF. The CDR3 coding sequence is TGTGCCAGCAGCCTTGCGGGAGCCCACTCCAATGAGCAGTTCTTC.

CDR3 sequence (DNA): TGTGCCAGCTCACCGGACAGGGGGAACACTGAAGCTTTCTTT. As protein: CASSPDRGNTEAFF. The rearrangement uses TRBV18 and TRBJ1-1; 9 bases fit TRBD1. J lost 1 base, V lost 3 bases, and 0 bases had no gene match. The CDR3 runs to 14 residues. Germline values: CDR1 KGHSH, CDR2 LQKENI. The full variable domain, with the rest looked up from reference TRBV18 and TRBJ1-1, is NAGVMQNPRHLVRRRGQEARLRCSPMKGHSHVYWYRQLPEEGLKFMVYLQKENIIDESGMPKERFSAEFPKEGPSILRIQQVVRGDSAAYFCASSPDRGNTEAFFGQGTRLTVV.

The chain has TRBV7-2 and TRBJ2-3; TRBD2 matches 13 bases. V shed 5 bases and J 3 bases; nucleotides not matched to a gene: 20. This CDR3 is 21 amino acids long. CDR1 is SGHTA and CDR2 is FQGNSA in the germline V gene. CDR3 sequence reads: CASSPGPKGLAGKDGTDTQYF. The CDR3 nucleotides are TGTGCCAGCAGCCCCGGGCCTAAGGGACTAGCGGGAAAAGATGGGACAGATACGCAGTATTTT. The variable domain in full, completed from reference TRBV7-2 and TRBJ2-3, reads GAGVSQSPSNKVTEKGKDVELRCDPISGHTALYWYRQSLGQGLEFLIYFQGNSAPDKSGLPSDRFSAERTGGSVSTLTIQRTQQEDSAVYLCASSPGPKGLAGKDGTDTQYFGPGTRLTVL.

The V and J genes are TRBV6-5 and TRBJ2-3; maybe TRBD1 (6 bases). The V gene's germline CDR1 is MNHEY and CDR2 SVGAGI. Trimming pared 4 bases from V and 5 bases from J, leaving 13 bases between. This CDR3 region has 14 residues. CDR3 amino acids: CASSSDWGQDTQYF. In DNA form, the CDR3 reads TGTGCCAGCAGTTCCGACTGGGGGCAAGATACGCAGTATTTT.

V and J are TRBV7-2 and TRBJ2-5; D gene uncertain. In germline, CDR1 is SGHTA, CDR2 FQGNSA. The V gene lost 1 base and the J gene lost 0 bases, with 3 bases spanning the gap. The CDR3 has 13 residues. CDR3 DNA sequence: TGTGCCAGCAGCTTAGGGTACCAAGAGACCCAGTACTTC. Translation gives CASSLGYQETQYF.

Remarks on this clonotype: A much larger clone lies a single base off, so this may be a read error. The chain joins TRBV7-6 to TRBJ2-1; 10 positions agree with TRBD2. Germline trimming cut 0 bases from V and 2 bases from J; bases unmatched to any gene: 10. Germline CDR1 is SGHVS and CDR2 is FNYEAQ. This CDR3 comprises 19 residues. CDR3 bases: TGTGCCAGCAGCTTAGCGCGACTAGCGGGCTCCTTTACCTACAATGAGCAGTTCTTC. Translating it yields CASSLARLAGSFTYNEQFF.

The gene calls are TRBV6-1 and TRBJ1-3; 7 bases align to TRBD1. Germline V gene data show CDR1 as MNHNS and CDR2 as SASEGT. V was clipped by 6 bases and J by 4 bases; unmatched bases: 6. The CDR3 runs 14 residues. In DNA, the CDR3 is TGTGCCAGCAGAGACAGGGCAGGGGGAAACACCATATATTTT. Translating it yields CASRDRAGGNTIYF.

This clonotype was observed a few times. This chain links TRBV5-1 with TRBJ2-3; 7 nucleotides align to TRBD2. Germline V gene lookup returns CDR1 SGHRS and CDR2 YFSETQ. The CDR3 is 14 amino acids. Trimming cost V 0 bases and J 4 bases; bases outside gene matches: 2. The CDR3 region is CASSLGGSSDTQYF. In DNA form, the CDR3 reads TGCGCCAGCAGCTTGGGCGGGAGTTCAGATACGCAGTATTTT.

The J gene is TRBJ2-7, the V gene TRBV12-3 or TRBV12-4; 12 nucleotides align to TRBD2. V lost 6 bases to trimming and J lost 7 bases; unmatched junction nucleotides: 1. The CDR3 is 12 amino acids. Here the CDR3 DNA reads TGTGCCAGCAGCGGACTAGCGGGAGAGCAGTACTTC. This translates into CASSGLAGEQYF.